This entry features one T cell receptor (beta chain) sequence. Its target is not known. The data derive from a study of shared clonotypes between healthy human individuals. The CDR3 consists of 13 residues. CDR1 is MDHEN and CDR2 is SYDVKM in the germline V gene. The junction had 9 bases not matched to a gene; V was cut back by 7 bases and J by 6 bases. Overall study findings and caveats: Non-shared clonotypes had lower generation probabilities than those shared by all four donors. The small donor group covered limited genetic and exposure diversity.

CD45RO negativity and positive selection for CCR7 defined naive CD8 cells, a population that excluded terminally differentiated effector memory CD45RA+ cells. Assay: immunoSEQ multiplex PCR; the TCRdb copy retains only in-frame clones and omits some. The sample carries about 2.1 million clones, 85% to 95% recorded once. This sequence joins TRBV28 and TRBJ2-7; 7 bases fit TRBD1. The receptor's source is a man aged 18 to 35 in good health. Some clones in this sample may be carry-over from other donors' samples. The specimen was naive CD8+ T cells from PBMCs. CDR3: CASNGMPGGEQYF. In nucleotides, the CDR3 is TGTGCCAGCAACGGGATGCCAGGGGGCGAGCAGTACTTC.